This T cell receptor (beta chain) was sequenced during a study of CD8 T cells in Susac syndrome. Study-level findings and limits: The relatively small number of individuals in the TCR sequencing and HLA analysis was acknowledged by the study.

As concerns this clonotype: The antigen is not known.

The germline CDR1 and CDR2 sequences are MGHDK and SYGVNS. Trimming cost V 6 bases and J 2 bases, with 7 bases left between them. CDR3 length equals 13 residues. Sequencing of TCR beta was carried out in blood CD8+ and CD4+ T cells. It was with random hexamers that 0.5 to 1 ug RNA was reverse transcribed. By means of immunoSEQ multiplex PCR, TCR beta CDR3 spanning 54 Vbeta and 13 Jbeta underwent amplification. TCRdb processed the immunoSEQ multiplex PCR reads anew with MiXCR; each CDR3 protein has one entry. The table lists approximately 150,000 distinct CDR3 sequences, roughly 94% of them singletons, with 0.08% to 0.095% in the top ten.

Material: CD4+ T cells from PBMCs. This chain joins TRBV25-1 and TRBJ2-2, with D hard to call. This TCR was recovered from a human donor with multiple sclerosis. The CDR3 region has the DNA TGTGCCAGCAGGGAAGATAACACCGGGGAGCTGTTTTTT. It encodes CASREDNTGELFF.